This TCR beta chain was observed in a study of regulatory T cells in long-lasting Graves disease. Study-wide results and limits: TRBV28, TRBJ1-2 and TRBJ2-5 emerged as the favored segments in persistent disease.

The V segment lost 3 bases and the J segment 3 bases; nucleotides outside the gene matches: 7. The CDR3 runs to 15 residues. Germline lookup yields CDR1 SGHRS and CDR2 YFSETQ. To make TCR beta libraries, researchers used iRepertoire HTBI primers and Arm-PCR of CDR3 regions. TCRdb analysed the multiplex PCR reads with MiXCR anew, one entry per CDR3 protein. The sample lists 450,000 to 600,000 distinct CDR3 sequences; roughly 15% were seen once. On this clonotype itself: Its antigen is undetermined.

Time point: newly diagnosed GD, antithyroid drugs for less than 3 months. PBMC RNA served as the TCR library source. The sample was also linked to a second study, of T cells in Graves' hyperthyroidism and ophthalmopathy. This second report adds: The study used the HTBI primer set for a first-round RT-PCR of the TCR CDR3. Separation of ophthalmopathy from stable hyperthyroidism was achieved by a 13 V-J model.

The sequenced sample was peripheral blood mononuclear cells (PBMCs), obtained at new diagnosis, from a patient treated with antithyroid drugs. The source is a man between 40 and 49 years old with Graves disease. The gene calls are TRBV5-1 and TRBJ1-1; 8 bases agree with TRBD1. CDR3 DNA: TGCGCCAGCAGCTCCTATACAGGGGGTGACACTGAAGCTTTCTTT. It specifies CASSSYTGGDTEAFF.